The next 14 T cell receptor beta chains were all read from a single sample in a study of T cells in localized non-small cell lung cancer. Only in-frame clones appear in the TCRdb table, and some are missing; sequencing was by immunoSEQ multiplex PCR. The sample shows 40,000 to 60,000 clones, around 86% of them seen only once. Material: PBMCs, obtained before any cancer treatment. These receptors were taken from a female donor with stage II lung adenocarcinoma.

This chain links TRBV5-1 with TRBJ1-5; D might be TRBD1 (6 bases). In germline, CDR1 is SGHRS, CDR2 YFSETQ. The CDR3 length is 17 residues. Trimming pared 4 bases from V and 0 bases from J, leaving 17 bases between. The CDR3 DNA follows: TGCGCCAGCAGCCCGGGGTTAACAGGGCATAGCAATCAGCCCCAGCATTTT. As protein: CASSPGLTGHSNQPQHF.

V usage is TRBV6-4 and J usage is TRBJ2-3; 12 bases match TRBD2. V dropped 3 bases and J dropped 3; count of bases not matched to a gene: 4. The CDR3 is 16 amino acids. CDR1 and CDR2 from the germline V gene are MRHNA and SNTAGT. The CDR3, as DNA: TGTGCCAGCAGTGAGTCCGGGACTAGCGGGACAGATACGCAGTATTTT. It translates to CASSESGTSGTDTQYF.

The chain carries TRBV19 and TRBJ1-1; D is unresolved. The length of the CDR3 is 12 residues. CDR1 LNHDA and CDR2 SQIVND come from the germline V gene (reference sequence). Trimming cost V 7 bases and J 4 bases, with 10 bases left between them. CDR3 DNA sequence: TGTGCCAGTACCCTCGGAGTCACTGAAGCTTTCTTT. Translation gives CASTLGVTEAFF.

The rearrangement joins TRBV11-2 to TRBJ2-7; D not certain. The V end was cut by 1 base, the J end by 11 bases, with 12 bases between. The CDR3 sequence is 12 residues long. CDR1 and CDR2 from the germline V gene are SGHAT and FQNNGV. The CDR3 sequence: CASSLAGTDEYF. CDR3 bases: TGTGCCAGCAGCTTAGCAGGAACCGACGAGTACTTC.

The chain employs TRBV5-6 and TRBJ2-3, with D possibly being TRBD1 (6 bases). This CDR3 comprises 15 residues. V was cut by 3 bases and J by 6 bases, with 17 bases left in between. CDR1 and CDR2 (germline): SGHDT, YYEEEE. CDR3 nucleotides: TGTGCCAGCAGCTCGGACCAGGGGATATCGGATACGCAGTATTTT. It codes for CASSSDQGISDTQYF.

The CDR3 sequence: CASALSDKNYGYTF. Here the CDR3 DNA reads TGTGCCAGCGCCCTCTCCGACAAGAACTATGGCTACACCTTC. The V and J genes are TRBV18 and TRBJ1-2; D not certain. The V and J ends lost 8 bases and 2 bases respectively, with 15 bases between them. The CDR3 totals 14 residues. Germline CDR1 reads KGHSH; CDR2 reads LQKENI.

This chain links TRBV6-4 with TRBJ1-1; perhaps TRBD1 as D (5 bases). Germline CDR1 reads MRHNA; CDR2 reads SNTAGT. With 5 bases removed from V and 0 bases from J, the gap between germline ends came to 10 bases. CDR3 length: 14 amino acids. The CDR3 reads CASSPGGVNTEAFF. As DNA, the CDR3 is TGTGCCAGCAGTCCGGGGGGGGTGAACACTGAAGCTTTCTTT.

This chain connects TRBV7-9 to TRBJ1-4; no reliable D call. CDR3 size: 13 residues. With 5 bases removed from V and 5 bases from J, the gap between germline ends came to 9 bases. CDR1 is SEHNR, CDR2 FQNEAQ, per germline (reference sequence). For the CDR3, the DNA is TGTGCCAGCAGCCGCGGGCTCAATGAAAAACTGTTTTTT. Amino acid sequence: CASSRGLNEKLFF. The whole variable domain, remainder taken from reference TRBV7-9 and TRBJ1-4, is DTGVSQNPRHKITKRGQNVTFRCDPISEHNRLYWYRQTLGQGPEFLTYFQNEAQLEKSRLLSDRFSAERPKGSFSTLEIQRTEQGDSAMYLCASSRGLNEKLFFGSGTQLSVL.

The V gene is TRBV7-8, the J gene TRBJ1-5; tentatively, D is TRBD1 (5 bases). V lost 1 base to trimming and J lost 3 bases, with 19 bases between them. Germline V gives CDR1 SGHVS, CDR2 FQNEAQ. This CDR3 is 18 amino acids long. This CDR3 reads CASSLVSDRGRFNQPQHF. The CDR3, as DNA: TGTGCCAGCAGCTTAGTCAGCGACAGAGGACGGTTCAATCAGCCCCAGCATTTT.

This chain joins TRBV19 and TRBJ1-1; TRBD1 matches at 7 bases. The CDR3 consists of 15 residues. J gave up 5 bases and V 4 bases, and 10 bases lay outside the gene matches. Germline assignment: CDR1 LNHDA and CDR2 SQIVND (reference sequence). The CDR3 is CASSNQGDRYTEAFF. CDR3 DNA: TGTGCCAGTAGTAACCAGGGGGATAGGTATACTGAAGCTTTCTTT.

The chain links TRBV21-1 to TRBJ1-1; TRBD1 was called by the table and not checked on the DNA. TRBV21-1 is shown as a pseudogene. The CDR3 runs 17 residues. The CDR3: CASRRDKIYGMNTEAFF. The CDR3 DNA is TGTGCCAGCAGACGGGACAAGATATACGGTATGAACACTGAAGCTTTCTTT.

Concerning this clone: One end of the junction fails to match germline, which may point to a read error. This chain uses TRBV11-3 with TRBJ1-1, with D possibly being TRBD1 (5 bases). The CDR3 covers 11 residues. Per the germline V gene, CDR1 is SGHNT and CDR2 is YENEEA. CDR3 in amino acids: CASSFRDPNDF. CDR3 DNA: TGTGCCAGCAGCTTCCGGGACCCAAACGATTTT.

This chain joins TRBV18 and TRBJ2-5; either TRBD1 or TRBD2 may supply D (5 bases each). The CDR3 is made up of 13 amino acids. Trimming took 2 bases from V and 5 from J, leaving 9 bases between them. Germline CDR1 is KGHSH and CDR2 is LQKENI. The CDR3 region is CASSPVGTETQYF. DNA of the CDR3: TGTGCCAGCTCACCAGTGGGGACGGAGACCCAGTACTTC.

The genes are TRBV25-1 and TRBJ2-3; D ambiguous. Trimming took 4 bases from V and 2 from J, leaving 7 bases between them. The CDR3 is made up of 13 amino acids. CDR1 is MGHDK and CDR2 is SYGVNS in the germline V gene. CDR3 sequence: CASSVSYTDTQYF. The CDR3, as DNA: TGTGCCAGCAGTGTATCGTACACAGATACGCAGTATTTT. Supplemented by reference TRBV25-1 and TRBJ2-3, the full variable domain reads EADIYQTPRYLVIGTGKKITLECSQTMGHDKMYWYQQDPGMELHLIHYSYGVNSTEKGDLSSESTVSRIRTEHFPLTLESARPSHTSQYLCASSVSYTDTQYFGPGTRLTVL.